This TCR beta chain originates from a study of cytomegalovirus exposure and HLA in healthy donors. Germline CDR1 is SEHNR and CDR2 is FQNEAQ (reference sequence). The CDR3 runs to 17 residues. J was trimmed by 0 bases and V by 5 bases; bases with no gene match: 6. The PCR ran on 60 Vbeta and 13 Jbeta primers. Assay: immunoSEQ multiplex PCR; the TCRdb copy retains only in-frame clones and omits some. The sample yields approximately 110,000 clones, around four fifths seen once. Findings and limits, study-wide: It has been reported that TCR beta sequences accurately predicted the HLA-A and HLA-B alleles of most subjects. TCR beta V segments were, for the most part, productive about 87% or about 30% of the time in an earlier analysis. Differences between HLA loci emerged in a later analysis of TCR association rates, with DRB1 most and HLA-C fewest.

Remarks on this clone: Antigen unknown.

The V gene is TRBV7-9, the J gene TRBJ2-7, with 14 bases that match TRBD2. The receptor was derived from a man aged 30-40 years in good health and CMV-seronegative. Sequenced: PBMCs. CDR3 protein: CASSRGLAGGPSYEQYF. CDR3 coding DNA: TGTGCCAGCAGCCGAGGACTAGCGGGAGGCCCCTCCTACGAGCAGTACTTC.